The present entry profiles one T cell receptor beta chain with its context. Its antigen remains unknown. The data belong to a study of T cells in Graves' hyperthyroidism and ophthalmopathy. Turning to the study itself: The initial diagnosis was the point when peripheral blood was collected, ahead of any treatment.

Researchers amplified the TCR beta CDR3 regions from RNA transcripts. The primer set for the first-round RT-PCR of the TCR CDR3 was HTBI. TCRdb reanalysed the multiplex PCR reads using MiXCR and keeps one entry per CDR3 protein. The sample has some 250,000 distinct CDR3 sequences, roughly 15% seen once. Sampled blood dates from first hyperthyroidism diagnosis, and it precedes any ophthalmopathy symptoms. Study-wide results and limits: In validation, the model predicted ophthalmopathy. These predictions came a median roughly 6 months before onset. Clonotypes that were expanded in thyroid above 0.001 mostly appeared in blood too.

The sequenced sample consisted of blood. The TCR was taken from a woman aged 50 to 60 with Graves' hyperthyroidism that later progressed to Graves' ophthalmopathy.

CDR3 sequence (DNA): TGTGCCAGCAGCCTCAGCGGGACGATCACCGGGGAGCTGTTTTTT. Translation: CASSLSGTITGELFF. The J gene is TRBJ2-2, the V gene TRBV11-2; 7 nucleotides match TRBD2. This CDR3 has 15 residues. V was pared by 5 bases and J by 4 bases, with 7 bases of the junction left unmatched. Looked up from germline, CDR1 is SGHAT and CDR2 is FQNNGV. Full variable domain (remainder filled in from reference TRBV11-2 and TRBJ2-2): EAGVAQSPRYKIIEKRQSVAFWCNPISGHATLYWYQQILGQGPKLLIQFQNNGVVDDSQLPKDRFSAERLKGVDSTLKIQPAKLEDSAVYLCASSLSGTITGELFFGEGSRLTVL.